One sample yielded the 23 T cell receptor beta chains listed below, sequenced in a study of response to subunit inactivated influenza vaccine. Each CDR3 protein gets one entry after TCRdb re-called the RT-PCR reads with MiXCR. The table has 800,000 or so distinct CDR3 sequences, 20% to 25% seen once. This specimen consisted of PBMCs from blood, obtained about 5 days after vaccination. Every receptor here comes from a man aged 50-59 years who received an inactivated influenza vaccine.

This clonotype was seen more than once but under ten times. In nucleotides, the CDR3 is TGTGCCAGCAGCCCTTGGACAGGGCTTGATGGCTACACCTTC. Translation gives CASSPWTGLDGYTF. J is TRBJ1-2 and V is TRBV5-5, with 8 bases that match TRBD1. After removal of 4 bases from V and 6 bases from J, the junction contained 8 bases not matched to a gene. From germline, CDR1 is SGHKS and CDR2 YYEKEE (reference sequence). The CDR3 is 14 amino acids.

In its sample, this clonotype was seen a few times. The V gene is TRBV7-3, the J gene TRBJ2-3; D is uncertain. The V end lost 2 bases, the J end lost 4 bases, and 16 bases lay between the germline ends. Germline CDR1 SGHTA, CDR2 FQGTGA. There are 16 residues in the CDR3. DNA of the CDR3: TGTGCCAGCAGCTTAGGCGGCAGCCATGGAGCAGATACGCAGTATTTT. Protein: CASSLGGSHGADTQYF.

The chain employs TRBV4-3 and TRBJ1-1; no clear D. Germline V gene lookup returns CDR1 LGHNA and CDR2 YSLEER. V lost 1 base and J 6 bases, leaving 9 bases between the germline ends. The CDR3 spans 13 residues. CDR3 protein: CASSQVDMAEAFF. In DNA form, the CDR3 reads TGCGCCAGCAGCCAAGTTGACATGGCTGAAGCTTTCTTT.

This chain joins TRBV20-1 and TRBJ1-3; D unresolved. CDR1 and CDR2 (germline): DFQATT, SNEGSKA (reference sequence). The V end was cut by 3 bases, the J end by 0 bases, with 9 bases between. The CDR3 spans 14 residues. This chain's CDR3 is CSASNRVSGNTIYF. CDR3 DNA: TGCAGTGCTAGTAATAGGGTCTCTGGAAACACCATATATTTT.

This sequence joins TRBV4-1 and TRBJ2-3, with D hard to call. CDR3 length equals 15 residues. Germline-derived CDR1 and CDR2 are MGHRA and YSYEKL. V shed 2 bases and J shed 2 bases, with 11 bases lying between them. CDR3 region: CASSQTVPYTDTQYF. DNA for the CDR3: TGCGCCAGCAGCCAAACCGTCCCGTACACAGATACGCAGTATTTT.

V and J are TRBV7-9 and TRBJ1-2, with 8 bases fitting TRBD1. This CDR3 comprises 13 residues. Germline V lookup: CDR1 SEHNR, CDR2 FQNEAQ (reference sequence). Trimming cost V 5 bases and J 8 bases; bases outside gene matches: 7. The CDR3 DNA sequence: TGTGCCAGCAGCCCCCCATCAGGGGGCGGCTACACCTTC. It yields the protein CASSPPSGGGYTF. Full variable domain (rest looked up from reference TRBV7-9 and TRBJ1-2): DTGVSQNPRHKITKRGQNVTFRCDPISEHNRLYWYRQTLGQGPEFLTYFQNEAQLEKSRLLSDRFSAERPKGSFSTLEIQRTEQGDSAMYLCASSPPSGGGYTFGSGTRLTVV.

This clonotype was observed a few times. The chain combines TRBV20-1 with TRBJ2-5, with TRBD1 matching over 7 bases. The germline gives CDR1 DFQATT, CDR2 SNEGSKA (reference sequence). The CDR3 has 15 amino acids. J gave up 1 base and V 3 bases, and 8 bases lay outside the gene matches. The CDR3 spells CSASVGTDPQETQYF. The CDR3 DNA follows: TGCAGTGCTAGTGTTGGGACAGATCCCCAAGAGACCCAGTACTTC.

This clonotype has a handful of counts. The chain uses TRBV2 and TRBJ2-7, with TRBD2 matching over 10 bases. This CDR3 spans 14 amino acids. Unmatched junction bases numbered 2, after V lost 3 bases and J lost 3 bases. In germline, CDR1 is SNHLY, CDR2 FYNNEI. CDR3 DNA sequence: TGTGCCAGCAGTGATAGCGGGAGGCGCTACGAGCAGTACTTC. Translating it yields CASSDSGRRYEQYF.

This clonotype was counted only a few times. The V and J genes are TRBV11-2 and TRBJ1-4; D is uncertain. Trimming took 3 bases from V and 8 from J, leaving 4 bases between them. CDR3 size: 11 residues. The germline V gene encodes CDR1 SGHAT and CDR2 FQNNGV. CDR3 DNA sequence: TGTGCCAGCAGCTTTTCCGAAAAACTGTTTTTT. It codes for CASSFSEKLFF.

The chain links TRBV6-2 or TRBV6-3 to TRBJ2-7; 8 bases agree with TRBD1. Germline CDR1 is MNHEY and CDR2 is SVGEGT. The CDR3 sequence is 14 residues long. Trimming cost V 7 bases and J 6 bases; bases outside gene matches: 11. As DNA, the CDR3 is TGTGCCAGCACCAGAGGACAGGGAACCTTCGAGCAGTACTTC. Translation: CASTRGQGTFEQYF.

This chain uses TRBV20-1 with TRBJ2-7, with 10 bases aligning to TRBD2. Per germline, CDR1 DFQATT and CDR2 SNEGSKA (reference sequence). V was pared by 0 bases and J by 6 bases, with 8 bases of the junction left unmatched. The CDR3 sequence is 15 residues long. This CDR3 reads CSARDPAGGPVEQYF. DNA of the CDR3: TGCAGTGCTAGAGATCCAGCGGGAGGGCCGGTCGAGCAGTACTTC.

The chain carries TRBV5-6 and TRBJ2-5; D is perhaps TRBD1 (5 bases). The CDR3 totals 13 residues. V lost 4 bases and J 6 bases, leaving 13 bases between the germline ends. Per germline, CDR1 SGHDT and CDR2 YYEEEE. The CDR3, as DNA: TGTGCCAGCAGCGAGGACACCTTCCAGACCCAGTACTTC. It translates to CASSEDTFQTQYF. Drawing the rest from reference TRBV5-6 and TRBJ2-5, the complete variable domain is DAGVTQSPTHLIKTRGQQVTLRCSPKSGHDTVSWYQQALGQGPQFIFQYYEEEERQRGNFPDRFSGHQFPNYSSELNVNALLLGDSALYLCASSEDTFQTQYFGPGTRLLVL.

This clonotype was detected once. This rearrangement joins TRBV28 to TRBJ2-7; perhaps TRBD2 as D (6 bases). Germline values: CDR1 MDHEN, CDR2 SYDVKM. This CDR3 has 14 residues. Trimming stripped 7 bases from V and 2 bases from J, with 15 bases between. This CDR3 is CASTAGTDTYEQYF. The CDR3 DNA follows: TGTGCCAGCACCGCCGGGACTGATACCTACGAGCAGTACTTC. The full variable domain, rest sourced from reference TRBV28 and TRBJ2-7, is DVKVTQSSRYLVKRTGEKVFLECVQDMDHENMFWYRQDPGLGLRLIYFSYDVKMKEKGDIPEGYSVSREKKERFSLILESASTNQTSMYLCASTAGTDTYEQYFGPGTRLTVT.

The genes are TRBV6-5 and TRBJ1-5, with 8 bases identical to TRBD1. With 2 bases clipped from V and 12 bases from J, the junction kept 6 bases outside the gene matches. Germline V gives CDR1 MNHEY, CDR2 SVGAGI. This CDR3 region has 13 residues. This chain's CDR3 is CASSYRDRLVQHF. In DNA, the CDR3 is TGTGCCAGCAGTTACCGGGACAGGCTTGTCCAGCATTTT.

DNA of the CDR3: TGTGCCAGCTCGGGACAGTTCGGAAACACCATATATTTT. It translates to CASSGQFGNTIYF. The chain uses TRBV7-2 and TRBJ1-3; 7 nucleotides match TRBD1. The germline gives CDR1 SGHTA, CDR2 FQGNSA. The J segment lost 4 bases and the V segment lost 8 bases, leaving 5 bases of the junction unmatched. The CDR3 consists of 13 residues.

This clonotype came up a few times. The chain uses TRBV20-1 and TRBJ1-6; tentative D call: TRBD1 (5 bases). The CDR3 length is 14 residues. Germline assignment: CDR1 DFQATT and CDR2 SNEGSKA (reference sequence). Trimming stripped 1 base from V and 9 bases from J, with 13 bases between. The CDR3 nucleotides are TGCAGTGCTAGAGCTTCTGGGGGAGGTTCACCCCTCCACTTT. It yields the protein CSARASGGGSPLHF.

The J gene is TRBJ2-2, the V gene TRBV7-2; 9 nucleotides line up with TRBD2. V shed 1 base, J shed 4 bases, and the junction held 4 bases outside the gene matches. The germline gives CDR1 SGHTA, CDR2 FQGNSA. The CDR3 sequence is 16 residues long. In DNA form, the CDR3 reads TGTGCCAGCAGCTTAGTGTTAGCGGGAGTCACCGGGGAGCTGTTTTTT. Amino acids: CASSLVLAGVTGELFF.

The genes are TRBV5-1 and TRBJ1-1; D is uncertain. The CDR3 length is 12 residues. CDR1 and CDR2 from the germline V gene are SGHRS and YFSETQ. V was pared by 5 bases and J by 4 bases, with 9 bases between. CDR3 loop: CASSFDLTEAFF. DNA for the CDR3: TGCGCCAGCAGTTTCGACCTCACTGAAGCTTTCTTT.

This chain uses TRBV20-1 with TRBJ1-4; no firm D call. Trimming shortened V by 6 bases and J by 4 bases, and 6 bases separated the two germline ends. The germline V gene encodes CDR1 DFQATT and CDR2 SNEGSKA (reference sequence). This CDR3 contains 11 residues. The CDR3 bases are TGCAGTGCCTTTGTTAATGAAAAACTGTTTTTT. Its translation: CSAFVNEKLFF.

This clonotype was counted a few times. The chain uses TRBV5-1 and TRBJ2-5; unclear D gene. The germline gives CDR1 SGHRS, CDR2 YFSETQ. V was trimmed by 7 bases and J by 1 base, leaving 11 bases between them. The CDR3 is 13 amino acids. The CDR3: CASSAHFQETQYF. Here the CDR3 DNA reads TGCGCCAGCTCGGCACACTTCCAAGAGACCCAGTACTTC.

This sequence joins TRBV9 and TRBJ2-7, with 7 bases identical to TRBD2. The ends lost 3 bases at V and 3 bases at J; junction bases unmatched: 12. The CDR3 extends over 16 amino acids. CDR1 and CDR2 (germline): SGDLS, YYNGEE. Here the CDR3 DNA reads TGTGCCAGCAGCGCCGGCCATGCGGGGGTAGGCTACGAGCAGTACTTC. The encoded protein is CASSAGHAGVGYEQYF.

This sequence joins TRBV7-3 and TRBJ2-1; D not certain. Trimming removed 1 base from V and 2 bases from J, with 9 bases in between. The CDR3 totals 15 residues. Per the germline V gene, CDR1 is SGHTA and CDR2 is FQGTGA. The CDR3 loop is CASSLIPMTYNEQFF. Written as DNA, the CDR3 is TGTGCCAGCAGCTTAATTCCAATGACCTACAATGAGCAGTTCTTC.

This sequence joins TRBV3-1 and TRBJ2-7, with D perhaps matching TRBD2 (5 bases). This CDR3 spans 14 amino acids. The germline V gene encodes CDR1 LGHDT and CDR2 YNNKEL (reference sequence). Trimming took off 2 bases at V and 3 bases at J, with 11 bases between the two ends. The DNA of the CDR3 is TGTGCCAGCAGCCAAACCTCCGGGAACTACGAGCAGTACTTC. Protein: CASSQTSGNYEQYF.